Each of the 11 T cell receptor beta chains below was sequenced from the same sample in a study of T cells after yellow fever vaccination. MiXCR, run by TCRdb on the 5' RACE reads, gives a single entry per CDR3 protein. The data hold approximately 340,000 distinct CDR3 sequences, with 8.7% observed a single time. The sample here was PBMCs, taken on the day of the first yellow fever vaccination. The receptor source for this set is a man aged 18 to 35 who received the YFV17D yellow fever vaccine.

This clonotype was picked up many times. The chain carries TRBV3-1 and TRBJ2-7; D is unclear. The CDR3 covers 13 residues. The germline V and J ends were trimmed by 3 bases and 6 bases, with 12 bases remaining between them. From germline, CDR1 is LGHDT and CDR2 YNNKEL (reference sequence). Written as DNA, the CDR3 is TGTGCCAGCAGCCAGACGTCGGACGGCGAGCAGTACGTC. As protein: CASSQTSDGEQYV.

There are a few counts of this clonotype. The chain links TRBV12-3 or TRBV12-4 to TRBJ2-2; 8 bases are shared with TRBD2. The CDR3 has 15 amino acids. Unmatched junction bases numbered 10, after V lost 6 bases and J lost 7 bases. The CDR3 reads CASSPPRGGVGELFF. The CDR3 DNA reads TGTGCCAGCAGCCCCCCCCGGGGGGGAGTCGGGGAGCTGTTTTTT.

This clonotype has more than one count but fewer than ten. The rearrangement uses TRBV5-1 and TRBJ2-3; 10 positions match TRBD2. Germline-derived CDR1 and CDR2 are SGHRS and YFSETQ. This CDR3 comprises 16 residues. The V and J ends lost 0 bases and 6 bases, in that order; junction bases with no gene match: 7. For the CDR3, the DNA is TGCGCCAGCAGCTTGGGGGTAGCGGGGGGCGCGGATACGCAGTATTTT. It is translated as CASSLGVAGGADTQYF.

In its sample, this clonotype was seen a few times. The chain couples TRBV5-4 to TRBJ2-7; D call uncertain. Looked up from germline, CDR1 is SGHNT and CDR2 is YYREEE (reference sequence). The V end was cut by 5 bases, the J end by 4 bases, with 13 bases between. This CDR3 spans 13 amino acids. CDR3 amino acids: CASRNDSVYEQYF. Here the CDR3 DNA reads TGTGCCAGCAGGAACGATTCGGTGTACGAGCAGTACTTC.

This clonotype was found a few times. The chain links TRBV30 to TRBJ2-7; 9 positions agree with TRBD1. Trimming took 3 bases from V and 4 from J; bases not matched to a gene: 10. Per germline, CDR1 GTSNPN and CDR2 SVGIG (reference sequence). The CDR3 sequence is 15 residues long. The CDR3 coding sequence is TGTGCCTGGAGAGATTCCGGGACAGGGCCTTACGAGCAGTACTTC. It codes for CAWRDSGTGPYEQYF.

This chain uses TRBV5-6 with TRBJ1-2, with unresolved D. The germline V and J ends were trimmed by 4 bases and 13 bases, with 14 bases remaining between them. CDR1 and CDR2 (germline): SGHDT, YYEEEE. The CDR3 has 11 amino acids. The CDR3 reads CASSTGETGTF. The CDR3 bases are TGTGCCAGCAGCACGGGAGAAACGGGCACCTTC.

The sample holds a few counts of this clonotype. The chain recombines TRBV12-3 or TRBV12-4 with TRBJ2-2; D gene ambiguous. V lost 6 bases and J 0 bases, leaving 11 bases between the germline ends. The CDR3 spans 15 residues. CDR3 sequence (DNA): TGTGCCAGCAGGGTTTCCCCCGCGAACACCGGGGAGCTGTTTTTT. Its translation is CASRVSPANTGELFF.

This clonotype has a handful of counts. V gene TRBV5-8 combines with J gene TRBJ2-7; either TRBD1 or TRBD2 may supply D (6 bases each). Germline loops: CDR1 SGHTS, CDR2 YDEGEE. The CDR3 loop spans 13 amino acids. The V and J ends lost 5 bases and 7 bases respectively, with 16 bases between them. Here the CDR3 reads CASRGGGQREQYF. The CDR3, as DNA: TGTGCCAGCAGGGGGGGAGGACAGAGAGAGCAGTACTTC.

The rearrangement links TRBV5-6 to TRBJ2-1; D possibly uses TRBD1 or TRBD2 (6 bases each). Germline values: CDR1 SGHDT, CDR2 YYEEEE. The V end lost 3 bases, the J end lost 8 bases, and 15 bases lay between the germline ends. The CDR3 has 14 amino acids. In nucleotides, the CDR3 is TGTGCCAGCAGCTGGGACCTAGGGGGGTATGAGCAGTTCTTC. Translation gives CASSWDLGGYEQFF.

Only a few counts were recorded for this clonotype. This rearrangement joins TRBV7-2 to TRBJ1-2; D is perhaps TRBD1 (5 bases). Germline-derived CDR1 and CDR2 are SGHTA and FQGNSA. CDR3 length: 14 amino acids. Between the trimmed V and J ends, which lost 6 bases and 6 bases, there was a span of 17 bases. The CDR3 sequence is CASRQTGNRNGYTF. The CDR3 bases are TGTGCCAGCAGGCAAACGGGAAACAGGAATGGCTACACCTTC. Complete variable domain (other parts from reference TRBV7-2 and TRBJ1-2): GAGVSQSPSNKVTEKGKDVELRCDPISGHTALYWYRQSLGQGLEFLIYFQGNSAPDKSGLPSDRFSAERTGGSVSTLTIQRTQQEDSAVYLCASRQTGNRNGYTFGSGTRLTVV.

This chain links TRBV5-1 with TRBJ2-2; TRBD2 matches at 12 bases. The CDR3 contains 17 residues. The ends lost 9 bases at V and 0 bases at J; junction bases unmatched: 9. Germline V gene lookup returns CDR1 SGHRS and CDR2 YFSETQ. CDR3 protein: CATSFRLAGANTGELFF. In DNA form, the CDR3 reads TGCGCCACCTCCTTCCGACTAGCGGGGGCGAACACCGGGGAGCTGTTTTTT.